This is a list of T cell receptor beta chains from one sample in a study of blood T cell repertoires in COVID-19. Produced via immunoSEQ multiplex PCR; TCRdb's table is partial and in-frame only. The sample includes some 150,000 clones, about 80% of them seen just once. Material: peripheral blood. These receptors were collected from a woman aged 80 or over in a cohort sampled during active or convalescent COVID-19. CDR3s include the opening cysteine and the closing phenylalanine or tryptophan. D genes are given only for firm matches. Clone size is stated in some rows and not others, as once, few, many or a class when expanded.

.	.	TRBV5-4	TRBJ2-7	TGTGCCAGCAGCTTGGGAGGGTTGTACGAGCAGTACTTC	CASSLGGLYEQYF
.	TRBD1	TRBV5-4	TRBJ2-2	TGTGCCAGCAGTGGGACAGGGGGCACCGGGGAGCTGTTTTTT	CASSGTGGTGELFF
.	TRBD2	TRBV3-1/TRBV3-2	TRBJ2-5	TGTGCCAGCAGCGACACTAGACTAGCGCGATGGGAGACCCAGTACTTC	CASSDTRLARWETQYF
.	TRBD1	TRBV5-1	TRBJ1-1	TGCGCCAGCAGCTTGACAGGGGTGAGTTTCACTGAAGCTTTCTTT	CASSLTGVSFTEAFF
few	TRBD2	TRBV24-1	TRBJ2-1	TGTGCCACCAGTGACTTAACTAGCGGGGGATACAATGAGCAGTTCTTC	CATSDLTSGGYNEQFF
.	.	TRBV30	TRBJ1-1	TGTGCCTGTAGTGGACACCAGAACACTGAAGCTTTCTTT	CACSGHQNTEAFF
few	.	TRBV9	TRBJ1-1	TGTGCCAGCAGTCGACGGACAGTGAACACTGAAGCTTTCTTT	CASSRRTVNTEAFF
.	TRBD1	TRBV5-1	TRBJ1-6	TGCGCCAGCAGCTTGTACGGTTCTGGACAGGGGGATTCACCCCTCCACTTT	CASSLYGSGQGDSPLHF
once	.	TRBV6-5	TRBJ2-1	TGTGCCAGCAGTTACTCATTCAGGAATGAGCAGTTCTTC	CASSYSFRNEQFF
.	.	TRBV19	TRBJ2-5	TGTGCCAGCCACCCCGCGGGATGGGGACGAGAGACCCAGTACTTC	CASHPAGWGRETQYF
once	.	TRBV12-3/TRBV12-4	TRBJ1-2	TGTGCCAGCAGCGTTCGACGGGGCTATGGCTACACCTTC	CASSVRRGYGYTF
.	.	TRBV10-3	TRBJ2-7	TGTGCCATCAGTGAGGGCGGCGGTAACCTCGAGCAGTACTTC	CAISEGGGNLEQYF
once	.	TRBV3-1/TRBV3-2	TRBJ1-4	TGTGCCAGCAGCCAAGAAGGTTGGGGCAGGGGAAATGAAAAACTGTTTTTT	CASSQEGWGRGNEKLFF
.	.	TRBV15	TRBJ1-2	TGTGCCACCAGCAGAGTCGCCAGGACTAACTATGGCTACACCTTC	CATSRVARTNYGYTF
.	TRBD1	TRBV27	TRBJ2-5	TGTGCCAGCAGTTTCCGGGCAGGGGGCTGGGAGACCCAGTACTTC	CASSFRAGGWETQYF
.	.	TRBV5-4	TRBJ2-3	TGTGCCAGCAGCTTGTTAGCGTACGGAGATACGCAGTATTTT	CASSLLAYGDTQYF
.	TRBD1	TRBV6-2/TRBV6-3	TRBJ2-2	TGTGCCAGCAGTTGGGAACAGGGGCTCGAGAACACCGGGGAGCTGTTTTTT	CASSWEQGLENTGELFF
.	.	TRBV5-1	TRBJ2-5	TGCGCCAGCAGCCCAGGGGATTCAGGGTTGGAAGAGACCCAGTACTTC	CASSPGDSGLEETQYF
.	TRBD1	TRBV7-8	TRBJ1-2	TGTGCCAGCAGCACAACAGGGGTCTATGGCTACACCTTC	CASSTTGVYGYTF
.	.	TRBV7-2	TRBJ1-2	TGTGCCAGCAGCACTTACAGGCATACCGGCTACACCTTC	CASSTYRHTGYTF
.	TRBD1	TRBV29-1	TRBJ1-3	TGCAGCGTCGTACCTACAGGGGGATCAGGAAACACCATATATTTT	CSVVPTGGSGNTIYF
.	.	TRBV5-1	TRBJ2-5	TGCGCCAGCAGGGATTATTGGGCTGAAGAGACCCAGTACTTC	CASRDYWAEETQYF
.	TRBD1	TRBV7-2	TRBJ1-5	TGTGCCAGCAGCCTTAGGACAGGGAGTGATCAGCCCCAGCATTTT	CASSLRTGSDQPQHF
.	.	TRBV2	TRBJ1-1	TGTGCCAGCAGTGAGGGAGCGAACACTGAAGCTTTCTTT	CASSEGANTEAFF
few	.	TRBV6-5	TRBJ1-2	TGTGCCAGCAGGAAACACGGGGGGCTAAATGGCTACACCTTC	CASRKHGGLNGYTF
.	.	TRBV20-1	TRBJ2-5	TGCAGTGCTAGAGAGCGGCGTGCCCAGTACTTC	CSARERRAQYF
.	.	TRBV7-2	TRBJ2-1	TGTGCCAGCAGCTTCTGGGGGCTAGAGAATGAGCAGTTCTTC	CASSFWGLENEQFF
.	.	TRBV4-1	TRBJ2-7	TGCGCCAGCAGCCAAGATTGGGCGAACTCCTACGAGCAGTACTTC	CASSQDWANSYEQYF
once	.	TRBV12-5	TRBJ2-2	TGTGCTAGTGGTTTGATAGAGAGCGCCGGGGAGCTGTTTTTT	CASGLIESAGELFF
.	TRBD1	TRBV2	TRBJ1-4	TGTGCCAGCAGTGTGACAGGGTCGTTCAGGAAACTGTTTTTT	CASSVTGSFRKLFF
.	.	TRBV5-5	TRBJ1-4	TGTGCCAGCAGCATGACAGCAACTAATGAAAAACTGTTTTTT	CASSMTATNEKLFF
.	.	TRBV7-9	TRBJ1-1	TGTGCCAGCAGCTTTGGGGGCGCTGGCACTGAAGCTTTCTTT	CASSFGGAGTEAFF
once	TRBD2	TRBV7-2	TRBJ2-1	TGTGCCAGCAGCTTAGCGTGGCTAGCGGGGGGTTATGAGCAGTTCTTC	CASSLAWLAGGYEQFF
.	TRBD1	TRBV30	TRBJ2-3	TGTGCCTGGGGACAGGGGAGCACAGATACGCAGTATTTT	CAWGQGSTDTQYF
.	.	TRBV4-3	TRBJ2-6	TGCGCCAGCAGCCAACGACCGGCACAGACCTCTGGGGCCAACGTCCTGACTTTC	CASSQRPAQTSGANVLTF
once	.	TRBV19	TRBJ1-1	TGTGCCAGTAGAGCTCGCGGAGAGGGGAACACTGAAGCTTTCTTT	CASRARGEGNTEAFF
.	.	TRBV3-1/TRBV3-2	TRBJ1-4	TGTGCCAGCAGCCAAGGGGGAAAGGGGGCAACTAATGAAAAACTGTTTTTT	CASSQGGKGATNEKLFF
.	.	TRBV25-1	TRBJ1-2	TGTGCCAGCAGTCAGACAGGCCGGCGAGGCTACACCTTC	CASSQTGRRGYTF
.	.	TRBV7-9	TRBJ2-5	TGTGCCAGCAGCCCGCGGAGCCCCCAAGAGACCCAGTACTTC	CASSPRSPQETQYF
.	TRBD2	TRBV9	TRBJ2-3	TGTGCCAGCAGCTATAGCGGGGACACAGATACGCAGTATTTT	CASSYSGDTDTQYF
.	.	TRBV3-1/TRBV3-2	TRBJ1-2	TGTGCCAGCAGCCAACTCAGGGTGCCTATCTATGGCTACACCTTC	CASSQLRVPIYGYTF
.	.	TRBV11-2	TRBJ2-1	TGTGCCAGCAGCTTATACCAGGGAAGCTCCTACAATGAGCAGTTCTTC	CASSLYQGSSYNEQFF
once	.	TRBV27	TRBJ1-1	TGTGCCAGGGGAAGGGGGATGAACACTGAAGCTTTCTTT	CARGRGMNTEAFF
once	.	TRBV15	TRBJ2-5	TGTGCCACCAGCAGGTCCAGGGAGACCCAGTACTTC	CATSRSRETQYF
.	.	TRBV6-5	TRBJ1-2	TGTGCCAGCAGTTACTCGAACAGGCCCCCCTATGGCTACACCTTC	CASSYSNRPPYGYTF
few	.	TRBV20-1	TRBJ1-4	TGCAGTGCTAGTCGGCAGGGAGGCACTAATGAAAAACTGTTTTTT	CSASRQGGTNEKLFF
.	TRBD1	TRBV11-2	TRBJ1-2	TGTGCCAGCAGCCCAACTCCGGGGACAGTTGGCGGCTACACCTTC	CASSPTPGTVGGYTF
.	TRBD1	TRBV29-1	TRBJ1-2	TGCAGCGTTGAAGGCCAGGGGGCCTATGGCTACACCTTC	CSVEGQGAYGYTF
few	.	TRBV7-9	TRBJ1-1	TGTGCCAGCAGCCTATCATTATCCGAAGCTTTCTTT	CASSLSLSEAFF
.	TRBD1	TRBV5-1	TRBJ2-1	TGCGCCAGCAGCTTGGTATCAGGGGGTCCACGTGAGCAGTTCTTC	CASSLVSGGPREQFF
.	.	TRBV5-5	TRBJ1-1	TGTGCCAGCAGCTCTTTAATGAACACTGAAGCTTTCTTT	CASSSLMNTEAFF